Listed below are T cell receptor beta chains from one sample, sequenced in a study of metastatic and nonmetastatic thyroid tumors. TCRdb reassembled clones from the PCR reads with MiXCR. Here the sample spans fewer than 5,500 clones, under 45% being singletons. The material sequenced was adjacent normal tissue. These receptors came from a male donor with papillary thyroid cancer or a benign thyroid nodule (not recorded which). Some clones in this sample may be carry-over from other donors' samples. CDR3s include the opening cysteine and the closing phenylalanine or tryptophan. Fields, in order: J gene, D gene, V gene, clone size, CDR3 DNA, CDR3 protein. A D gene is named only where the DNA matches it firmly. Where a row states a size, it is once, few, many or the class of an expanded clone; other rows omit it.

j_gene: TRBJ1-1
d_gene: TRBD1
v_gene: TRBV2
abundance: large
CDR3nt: TGTGCCAGCAGTGAACAGGGGGTCGACACTGAAGCTTTCTTT
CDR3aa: CASSEQGVDTEAFF

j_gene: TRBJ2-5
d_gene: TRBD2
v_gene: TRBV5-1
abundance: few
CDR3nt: TGCGCCAGCAGCTTGGGGACTAGCGGGATGGAGACCCAGTACTTC
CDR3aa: CASSLGTSGMETQYF

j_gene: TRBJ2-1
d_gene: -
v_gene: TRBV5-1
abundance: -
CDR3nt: TGCGCCAGCAGCTTGGCCTCCAATGAGCAGTTCTTC
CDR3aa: CASSLASNEQFF

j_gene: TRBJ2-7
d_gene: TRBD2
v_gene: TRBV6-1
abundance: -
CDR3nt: TGTGCCAGCAGTACCGGGACTAGCGGATCCTACGAGCAGTACTTC
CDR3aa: CASSTGTSGSYEQYF

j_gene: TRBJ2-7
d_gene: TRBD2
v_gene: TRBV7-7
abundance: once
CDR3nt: TGTGCTAGCAGCCCTCGGACTAGCGGGAATCTCTACGAGCAGTACTTC
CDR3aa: CASSPRTSGNLYEQYF

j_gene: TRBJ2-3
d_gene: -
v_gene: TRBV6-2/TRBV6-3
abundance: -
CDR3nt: TGTGCCAGCAGTTACTCGTTCCAGGCGGCGCAGTATTTT
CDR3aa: CASSYSFQAAQYF

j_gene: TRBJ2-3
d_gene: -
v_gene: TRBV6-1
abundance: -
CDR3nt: TGTGCCAGCAGTGACCGGGGAGGAGTCACAGATACGCAGTATTTT
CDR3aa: CASSDRGGVTDTQYF

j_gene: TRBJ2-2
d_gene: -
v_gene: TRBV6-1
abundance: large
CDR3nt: TGTGCCAGCAGTGATTGGGGGAACACCGGGGAGCTGTTTTTT
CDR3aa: CASSDWGNTGELFF

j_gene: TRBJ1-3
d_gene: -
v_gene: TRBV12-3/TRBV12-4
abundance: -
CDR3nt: TGTGCCAGCAGTTTCGCCGGCCGCGGCTCTGGAAACACCATATATTTT
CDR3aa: CASSFAGRGSGNTIYF

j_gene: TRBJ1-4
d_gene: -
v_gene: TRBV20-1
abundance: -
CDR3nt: TGCAGTGTGGCCGACAGGTTTAATGAAAAACTGTTTTTT
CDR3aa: CSVADRFNEKLFF

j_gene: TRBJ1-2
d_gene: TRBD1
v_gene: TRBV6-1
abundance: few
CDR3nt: TGTGCCAGCAGGCAGGCGGGACAGGGGGTCTATGGCTACACCTTC
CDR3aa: CASRQAGQGVYGYTF

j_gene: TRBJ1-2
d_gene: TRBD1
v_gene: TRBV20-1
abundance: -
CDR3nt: TGCAGTACCCGACAGGGCAACTATGGCTACACCTTC
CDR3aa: CSTRQGNYGYTF

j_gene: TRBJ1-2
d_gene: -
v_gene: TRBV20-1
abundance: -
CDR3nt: TGCAGTGCGCCCCGGAGGGATGGCTACACCTTC
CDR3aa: CSAPRRDGYTF

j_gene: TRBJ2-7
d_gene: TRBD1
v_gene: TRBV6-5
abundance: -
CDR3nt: TGTGCCAGCAGTTACTCGAAGGCTTTGAGGGGGCCCTACGAGCAGTACTTC
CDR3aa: CASSYSKALRGPYEQYF

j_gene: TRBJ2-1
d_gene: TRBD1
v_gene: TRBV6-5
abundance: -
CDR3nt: TGTGCCAGCAGTTACTCGGCAGGGGGTGGTGAGCAGTTCTTC
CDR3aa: CASSYSAGGGEQFF

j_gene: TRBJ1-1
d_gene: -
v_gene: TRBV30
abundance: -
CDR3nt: TGTGCCCAGCAGGAGAACACTGAGGCTTTCTTT
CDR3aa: CAQQENTEAFF

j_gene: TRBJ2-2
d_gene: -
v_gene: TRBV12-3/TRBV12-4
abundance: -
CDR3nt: TGTGCCAGCAGTTTGCGCCAGGGTCCCCAGGGCTGTGCGAACACCGGGGAGCTGTTTTTT
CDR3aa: CASSLRQGPQGCANTGELFF

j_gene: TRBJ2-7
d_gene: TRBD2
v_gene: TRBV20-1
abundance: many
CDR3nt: TGCAGTGCCCGTGCCCCTAGCGGGCAAACCTACGAGCAGTACTTC
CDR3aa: CSARAPSGQTYEQYF

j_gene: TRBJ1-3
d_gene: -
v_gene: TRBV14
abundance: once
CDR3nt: TGTGCCAGTAGCCAATGGTCCTCTCTCTCTGGAAACACCATATATTTT
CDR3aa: CASSQWSSLSGNTIYF

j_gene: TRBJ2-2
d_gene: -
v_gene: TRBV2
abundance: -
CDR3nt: TGTGCCAGCAGGAGGACAGCTATGAACACCGGGGAGCTGTTTTTT
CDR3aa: CASRRTAMNTGELFF

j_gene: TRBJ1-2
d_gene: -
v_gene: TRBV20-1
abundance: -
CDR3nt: TGCAGTGCTAGCGATGAAGGGCGACAGGAGAGTAACTATGGCTACACCTTC
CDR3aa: CSASDEGRQESNYGYTF

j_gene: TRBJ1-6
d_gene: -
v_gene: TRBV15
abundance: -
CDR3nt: TGTGCCACCAGCCATCAGACCCCAGGGAGTTCTCCCCTCCCCTTT
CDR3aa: CATSHQTPGSSPLPF

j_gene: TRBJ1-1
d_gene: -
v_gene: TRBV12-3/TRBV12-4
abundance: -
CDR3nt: TGTGCCAGCAGTTCGGGTTCTCAGGGGAGCACTGAAGCTTTCTTT
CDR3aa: CASSSGSQGSTEAFF

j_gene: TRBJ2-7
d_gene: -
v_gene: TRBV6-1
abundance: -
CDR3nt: TGTGCCAGCAGTGAAGCGGGCGGGGTCTACGAGCAGTACTTC
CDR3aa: CASSEAGGVYEQYF

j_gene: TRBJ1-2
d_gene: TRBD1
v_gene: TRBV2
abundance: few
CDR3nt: TGTGCCAGCACCGGACAGGGGGCGCAAAGCTATGGCTACACCTTC
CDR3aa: CASTGQGAQSYGYTF

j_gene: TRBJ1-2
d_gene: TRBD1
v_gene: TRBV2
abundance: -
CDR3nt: TGTGCCAGGGGGGACAGGAGCTATGGCTACACCTTC
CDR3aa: CARGDRSYGYTF

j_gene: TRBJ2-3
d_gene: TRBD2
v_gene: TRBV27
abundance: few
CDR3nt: TGTGCCAGCAGTTCAGGGACTAGCAGTGCAGATACGCAGTATTTT
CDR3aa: CASSSGTSSADTQYF

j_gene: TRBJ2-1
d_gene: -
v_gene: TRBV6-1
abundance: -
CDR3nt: TGTGCCAGCAGTGCGGGACTTCACAATGAGCAGTTCTTC
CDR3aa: CASSAGLHNEQFF

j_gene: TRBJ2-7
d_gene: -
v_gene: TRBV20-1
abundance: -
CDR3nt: TGCAGTGCCTGGGACCTAGTCGTGGGGCAGTACTTC
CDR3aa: CSAWDLVVGQYF

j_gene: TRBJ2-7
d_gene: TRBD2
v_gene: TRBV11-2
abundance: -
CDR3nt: TGTGCCGAGGGGCGGGGGGCCGGATACGAGCAGTACTTC
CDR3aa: CAEGRGAGYEQYF

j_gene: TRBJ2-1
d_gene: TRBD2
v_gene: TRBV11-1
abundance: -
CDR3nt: TGTGCCAGCAGCTTAAGCAGGGTCCAAGCGGGGGGACTCTACAATGAGCAGTTCTTC
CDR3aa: CASSLSRVQAGGLYNEQFF

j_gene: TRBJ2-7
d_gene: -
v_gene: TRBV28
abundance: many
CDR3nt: TGTGCCAGCAGTACTGTCGACTACGAGCAGTACTTC
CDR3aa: CASSTVDYEQYF

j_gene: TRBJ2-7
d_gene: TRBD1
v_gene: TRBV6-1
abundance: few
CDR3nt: TGTGCCAGCAGTTTGACCGGGACAGGAGGCTACGAGCAGTACTTC
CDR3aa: CASSLTGTGGYEQYF

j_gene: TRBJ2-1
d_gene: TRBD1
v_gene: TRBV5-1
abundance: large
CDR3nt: TGCGCCAGCAGCTTAACAGGGGGCACCGCAGTCGATGAGCAGTTCTTC
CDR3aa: CASSLTGGTAVDEQFF

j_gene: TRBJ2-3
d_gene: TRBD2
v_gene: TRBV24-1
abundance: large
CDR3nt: TGTGCCACCCGGTCGAAGGGTCTAGCGGGAGTTAGTAGGCTCGCAGATACGCAGTATTTT
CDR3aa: CATRSKGLAGVSRLADTQYF

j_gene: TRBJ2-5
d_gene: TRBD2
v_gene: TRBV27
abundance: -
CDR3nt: TGTGCCAGCAGATTTCTCAGCGGGGGGGCTCAAGAGACCCAGTACTTC
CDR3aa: CASRFLSGGAQETQYF

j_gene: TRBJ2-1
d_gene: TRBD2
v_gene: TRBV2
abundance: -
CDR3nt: TGTGCCAGCAGTAACTTAGCGGGAGGTTCCTACAATGAGCAGTTCTTC
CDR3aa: CASSNLAGGSYNEQFF

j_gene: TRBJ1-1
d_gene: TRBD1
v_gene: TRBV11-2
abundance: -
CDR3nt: TGTGCCAGCAGCTCACCACAGGGGCCAGAAGCTTTCTTT
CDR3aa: CASSSPQGPEAFF

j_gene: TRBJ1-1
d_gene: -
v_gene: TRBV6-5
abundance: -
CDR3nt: TGTGCCAGCAGTCTACAGGGCAGTGGGACTGAAGCTTTCTTT
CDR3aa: CASSLQGSGTEAFF

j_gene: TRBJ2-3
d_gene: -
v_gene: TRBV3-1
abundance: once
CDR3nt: TGTGCCAGCAGCCAAGAAGTGAGAGGGGTGACAGATACGCAGTATTTT
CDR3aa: CASSQEVRGVTDTQYF

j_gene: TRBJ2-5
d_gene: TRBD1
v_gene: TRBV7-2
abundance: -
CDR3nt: TGTGCCAGCAGCTTAAGGAGGACAGGGGGGGGCCAAGAGACCCAGTACTTC
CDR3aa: CASSLRRTGGGQETQYF

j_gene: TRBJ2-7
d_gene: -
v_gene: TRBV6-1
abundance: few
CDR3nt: TGTGCCAGCAGAAGGGGGGGCACCACCTACGAGCAGTACTTC
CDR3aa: CASRRGGTTYEQYF

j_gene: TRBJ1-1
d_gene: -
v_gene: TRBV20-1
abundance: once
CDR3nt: TGCAGTGCTAATAGTTTGGGGGAAAGAGCTTTCTTT
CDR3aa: CSANSLGERAFF

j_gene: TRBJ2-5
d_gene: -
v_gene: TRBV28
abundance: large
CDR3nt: TGTGCCAGCAGTTTAGGGGACCGGGACTCTATGTACTTC
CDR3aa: CASSLGDRDSMYF

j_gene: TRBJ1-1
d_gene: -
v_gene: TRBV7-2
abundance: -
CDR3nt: TGTGCCAGCAGCTTAGGCAGGGGTTCCACTGAAGCTTTCTTT
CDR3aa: CASSLGRGSTEAFF

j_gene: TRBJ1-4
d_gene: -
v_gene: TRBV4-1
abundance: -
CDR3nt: TGCGCCAGCAGCTCCCAGGGCAGGGGCAAACTGTTTTTT
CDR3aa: CASSSQGRGKLFF

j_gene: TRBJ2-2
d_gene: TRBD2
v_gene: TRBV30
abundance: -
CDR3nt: TGTGCCGGACTAGCGGGAGCCGGGGAGCTGTTTTTT
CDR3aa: CAGLAGAGELFF

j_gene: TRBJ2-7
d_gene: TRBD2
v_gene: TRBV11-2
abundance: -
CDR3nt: TGTGCCAGCAGCTTACTAGCGGGAGGGACCTATGAGCAGTACTTC
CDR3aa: CASSLLAGGTYEQYF

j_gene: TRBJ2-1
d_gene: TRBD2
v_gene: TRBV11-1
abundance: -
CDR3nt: TGTGCCAGCAGCTTGGTACTAGCGGTCTACAATGAGCAGTTCTTC
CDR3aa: CASSLVLAVYNEQFF

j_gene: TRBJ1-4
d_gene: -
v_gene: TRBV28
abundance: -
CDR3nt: TGTGCCAGCAGTTTTTTGAATGAAAAACTGTTTTTT
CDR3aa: CASSFLNEKLFF

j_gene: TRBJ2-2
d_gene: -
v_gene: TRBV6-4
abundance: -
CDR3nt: TGTGCCAGCAGTCGCTCAACATGGGGGACGAACACCGGGGAGCTGTTTTTT
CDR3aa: CASSRSTWGTNTGELFF

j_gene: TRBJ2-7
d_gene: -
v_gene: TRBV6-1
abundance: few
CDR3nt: TGTGCCAGCAGGGGGGGACAGACCTACGAGCAGTACTTC
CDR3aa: CASRGGQTYEQYF

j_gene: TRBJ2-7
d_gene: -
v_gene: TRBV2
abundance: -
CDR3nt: TGTGCCAGCAGTGGGCGAATAGAGCAGTACTTC
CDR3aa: CASSGRIEQYF

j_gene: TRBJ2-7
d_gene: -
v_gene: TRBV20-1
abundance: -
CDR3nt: TGCAGTGCTCGAAGCGGTTACGAGCAGTACTTC
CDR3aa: CSARSGYEQYF

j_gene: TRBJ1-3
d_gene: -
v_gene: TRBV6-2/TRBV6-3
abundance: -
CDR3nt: TGTGCCAGCAGGCTGACCGCAGGCCACTCTGGAAACACCATATATTTT
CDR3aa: CASRLTAGHSGNTIYF